The 26 T cell receptor beta chains in this list originate from one sample, sequenced in a study of blood T cell repertoires in COVID-19. Generated by immunoSEQ multiplex PCR, the TCRdb table keeps only in-frame clones and is missing some. In the table there are approximately 240,000 clones, around nine tenths of which are singletons. The specimen sequenced was peripheral blood. The receptors originated from a young woman who had recovered from COVID-19.

The chain has TRBV27 and TRBJ2-7; 8 nucleotides match TRBD2. V was pared by 7 bases and J by 3 bases, with 11 bases of the junction left unmatched. CDR1 is MNHEY, CDR2 SMNVEV, per germline (reference sequence). The CDR3 length is 15 residues. CDR3: CASISTSGSSYEQYF. DNA of the CDR3: TGTGCCAGCATTTCTACAAGCGGGAGCAGCTACGAGCAGTACTTC.

The chain couples TRBV12-5 to TRBJ1-2; 10 bases match TRBD1. CDR3 size: 15 residues. Germline CDR1 reads LGHNT; CDR2 reads FRNRAP. V was pared by 5 bases and J by 5 bases, with 8 bases of the junction left unmatched. The CDR3 sequence is CASGPDRGHLYGYTF. The CDR3 bases are TGTGCTAGTGGTCCAGACAGGGGGCACCTTTATGGCTACACCTTC.

V usage is TRBV27 and J usage is TRBJ1-2, with D perhaps TRBD1 (6 bases). The CDR3 spans 15 residues. The V and J ends lost 5 bases and 5 bases respectively, with 18 bases between them. Germline V gene sequence: CDR1 MNHEY, CDR2 SMNVEV (reference sequence). The CDR3 DNA is TGTGCCAGCAGTATCAAATGGACAGATCCGTATGGCTACACCTTC. The encoded protein is CASSIKWTDPYGYTF.

V and J are TRBV19 and TRBJ2-7, with 7 bases matching TRBD1. The trim removed 5 bases at V and 4 bases at J, leaving 11 bases unmatched. The CDR3 has 15 amino acids. CDR1 LNHDA and CDR2 SQIVND come from the germline V gene (reference sequence). Here the CDR3 DNA reads TGTGCCAGTAGTCCTTTGGCAGGGGGTCCGTACGAGCAGTACTTC. Amino acids: CASSPLAGGPYEQYF.

J is TRBJ1-1 and V is TRBV2, with D possibly matching TRBD1 (6 bases). Germline lookup yields CDR1 SNHLY and CDR2 FYNNEI. V lost 10 bases, J lost 8 bases, and 23 bases lay in between. The CDR3 covers 14 residues. CDR3 sequence (DNA): TGTGCCAAATGCGACCCCAGGGGCTTGGACGAAGCTTTCTTT. This codes for CAKCDPRGLDEAFF.

The chain carries TRBV2 and TRBJ1-5; TRBD1 is a possible D gene (5 bases). The CDR3 spans 13 residues. CDR1 is SNHLY and CDR2 is FYNNEI in the germline V gene. V was cut by 6 bases and J by 7 bases, with 13 bases left in between. CDR3 in DNA: TGTGCCAGCAGAAGACAGCCTAGACAGCCCCAGCATTTT. This gives the protein CASRRQPRQPQHF.

The CDR3 is CASSGDPGLAGHEQYF. The CDR3 DNA sequence: TGTGCCAGCAGCGGTGATCCGGGACTAGCGGGACACGAGCAGTACTTC. The V gene is TRBV9, the J gene TRBJ2-7; 13 bases match TRBD2. V shed 3 bases, J shed 5 bases, and the junction held 8 bases outside the gene matches. The CDR3 loop spans 16 amino acids. Germline CDR1 and CDR2: SGDLS and YYNGEE.

The chain links TRBV4-1 to TRBJ2-2; a weak D match, TRBD2 (6 bases). There are 15 residues in the CDR3. The V and J ends lost 7 bases and 5 bases respectively, with 17 bases between them. Per germline, CDR1 MGHRA and CDR2 YSYEKL. In DNA, the CDR3 is TGCGCCAGCATGTCGGGGGAATGGGGGACCGGGGAGCTGTTTTTT. Translating gives CASMSGEWGTGELFF.

The rearrangement joins TRBV7-9 to TRBJ2-1, with TRBD2 matching over 7 bases. This CDR3 comprises 14 residues. Germline trimming cut 1 base from V and 7 bases from J; bases unmatched to any gene: 4. Germline assignment: CDR1 SEHNR and CDR2 FQNEAQ (reference sequence). Here the CDR3 DNA reads TGTGCCAGCAGCTTAGGGACTAGTGAGAATGAGCAGTTCTTC. Amino acids: CASSLGTSENEQFF.

The rearrangement links TRBV25-1 to TRBJ2-2, with D possibly being TRBD1 (6 bases). Trimming stripped 2 bases from V and 4 bases from J, with 8 bases between. The CDR3 runs 14 residues. The germline gives CDR1 MGHDK, CDR2 SYGVNS. The CDR3 here is CASSENRATGELFF. CDR3 nucleotide sequence: TGTGCCAGCAGTGAAAACAGGGCCACCGGGGAGCTGTTTTTT.

V usage is TRBV7-9 and J usage is TRBJ2-7, with a tentative D call TRBD1 (6 bases). There are 14 residues in the CDR3. CDR1 is SEHNR and CDR2 is FQNEAQ in the germline V gene (reference sequence). V lost 6 bases, J lost 0 bases, and 12 bases lay in between. CDR3 residues: CASRLDRSSYEQYF. The DNA of the CDR3 is TGTGCCAGCAGACTCGACAGGAGCTCCTACGAGCAGTACTTC.

This rearrangement joins TRBV6-2 or TRBV6-3 to TRBJ2-2, with D perhaps TRBD2 (5 bases). The CDR3 contains 16 residues. Germline CDR1 and CDR2: MNHEY and SVGEGT. The V end was cut by 1 base, the J end by 0 bases, with 9 bases between. The CDR3 nucleotides read TGTGCCAGCAGTTACTGGGGAGTTTCGAACACCGGGGAGCTGTTTTTT. Translating gives CASSYWGVSNTGELFF.

This clone was recorded a few times. V usage is TRBV9 and J usage is TRBJ1-3, with no clear D. Germline V lookup: CDR1 SGDLS, CDR2 YYNGEE. The CDR3 covers 12 residues. Trimming pared 4 bases from V and 4 bases from J, leaving 6 bases between. The CDR3 DNA reads TGTGCCAGCAGCAGAGGGGGAAACACCATATATTTT. Translation gives CASSRGGNTIYF.

This CDR3 is CASTPGTSGGSSYEQYF. DNA for the CDR3: TGTGCCAGTACCCCCGGGACTAGCGGGGGGAGCTCCTACGAGCAGTACTTC. The rearrangement joins TRBV19 to TRBJ2-7; 15 bases fit TRBD2. V lost 7 bases to trimming and J lost 0 bases; unmatched junction nucleotides: 7. The V gene's germline CDR1 is LNHDA and CDR2 SQIVND (reference sequence). The CDR3 is 17 amino acids.

The rearrangement joins TRBV29-1 to TRBJ2-7; D remains ambiguous. The V gene lost 6 bases and the J gene lost 3 bases, with 9 bases spanning the gap. The CDR3 covers 11 residues. Germline V gene sequence: CDR1 SQVTM, CDR2 ANQGSEA. The CDR3 reads CSVRQVYEQYF. CDR3 in DNA: TGCAGCGTAAGGCAGGTCTACGAGCAGTACTTC.

The CDR3 protein is CSGGEQYF. CDR3 DNA: TGCAGCGGGGGAGAGCAGTACTTC. V usage is TRBV20-1 and J usage is TRBJ2-7; tentative D call: TRBD2 (6 bases). The CDR3 sequence is 8 residues long. Germline CDR1 DFQATT, CDR2 SNEGSKA (reference sequence).

V is TRBV29-1 and J is TRBJ1-2; 12 bases align to TRBD1. CDR3 length equals 15 residues. Germline V lookup: CDR1 SQVTM, CDR2 ANQGSEA. The V and J ends lost 7 bases and 5 bases, in that order; junction bases with no gene match: 11. The CDR3 here is CSADLRDRGRYGYTF. Written as DNA, the CDR3 is TGCAGCGCGGATCTCCGGGACAGGGGGCGTTATGGCTACACCTTC.

The rearrangement uses TRBV2 and TRBJ2-5; 7 bases line up with TRBD1. The CDR3 has 14 amino acids. V lost 7 bases and J lost 1; bases outside the gene matches: 6. Germline assignment: CDR1 SNHLY and CDR2 FYNNEI. CDR3 amino acids: CASTLGQVQETQYF. CDR3 nucleotides: TGTGCCAGCACTCTTGGACAGGTCCAAGAGACCCAGTACTTC.

The rearrangement links TRBV7-2 to TRBJ2-7; D is unclear. The CDR3 contains 12 residues. Germline CDR1 is SGHTA and CDR2 is FQGNSA. Trimming removed 6 bases at V and 4 bases at J, with 10 bases between. The CDR3 DNA is TGTGCCAGCAGATCGGTATTATACGAGCAGTACTTC. It specifies CASRSVLYEQYF.

Only one count was recorded for this clone. This chain connects TRBV7-9 to TRBJ1-5; TRBD1 agrees at 10 bases. The germline CDR1 and CDR2 sequences are SEHNR and FQNEAQ (reference sequence). The CDR3 has 19 residues. V trimming: 5 bases; J trimming: 0 bases; junction bases outside the gene matches: 13. The CDR3 nucleotides read TGTGCCAGCAGCAAAGCCGGGACAGGGGTCCTGTATAGCAATCAGCCCCAGCATTTT. Its protein product is CASSKAGTGVLYSNQPQHF.

This clone appeared once. The chain has TRBV30 and TRBJ1-5; D unclear. The CDR3 sequence is 15 residues long. Trimming took 0 bases from V and 7 from J, leaving 16 bases between them. Germline V gene sequence: CDR1 GTSNPN, CDR2 SVGIG (reference sequence). CDR3 loop: CAWSVWPGTQQPQHF. DNA of the CDR3: TGTGCCTGGAGTGTGTGGCCAGGCACGCAGCAGCCCCAGCATTTT. The entire variable domain, with the rest obtained from reference TRBV30 and TRBJ1-5, is as follows: SQTIHQWPATLVQPVGSPLSLECTVEGTSNPNLYWYRQAAGRGLQLLFYSVGIGQISSEVPQNLSASRPQDRQFILSSKKLLLSDSGFYLCAWSVWPGTQQPQHFGDGTRLSIL.

V gene TRBV6-2 or TRBV6-3 combines with J gene TRBJ2-2, with 11 bases matching TRBD1. This CDR3 has 18 residues. The germline V gene has CDR1 MNHEY and CDR2 SVGEGT. V lost 2 bases, J lost 4 bases, and 9 bases stayed unmatched. This CDR3 is CASSYDRTGGKSTGELFF. The CDR3 DNA reads as TGTGCCAGCAGTTACGATCGGACAGGGGGCAAGAGCACCGGGGAGCTGTTTTTT.

The CDR3: CASSLLAYEQYF. The DNA of the CDR3 is TGTGCCAGCAGCTTACTTGCCTACGAGCAGTACTTC. The chain recombines TRBV11-2 with TRBJ2-7, with D uncertain. The germline V gene has CDR1 SGHAT and CDR2 FQNNGV. Trimming removed 2 bases from V and 2 bases from J, with 4 bases in between. The CDR3 has 12 amino acids.

This sequence joins TRBV2 and TRBJ1-2; D might be TRBD1 (5 bases). CDR1 and CDR2 (germline): SNHLY, FYNNEI. V was trimmed by 5 bases and J by 4 bases, leaving 17 bases between them. The CDR3 length is 15 residues. CDR3 sequence (DNA): TGTGCCAGCAGTATCTCAGGGCAGGCTCCCTATGGCTACACCTTC. It specifies CASSISGQAPYGYTF.

The chain has TRBV5-6 and TRBJ1-1; 7 nucleotides line up with TRBD1. V shed 3 bases, J shed 4 bases, and the junction held 15 bases outside the gene matches. The CDR3 is 17 amino acids. From germline, CDR1 is SGHDT and CDR2 YYEEEE. The chain's CDR3 is CASSSPMTGQGITEAFF. The CDR3 DNA follows: TGTGCCAGCAGCTCGCCAATGACAGGGCAGGGAATCACTGAAGCTTTCTTT.

V gene TRBV30 combines with J gene TRBJ2-7; TRBD1 matches 8 bases. V trimming: 3 bases; J trimming: 6 bases; junction bases outside the gene matches: 7. The CDR3 extends over 13 amino acids. CDR1 GTSNPN and CDR2 SVGIG come from the germline V gene (reference sequence). The CDR3 DNA is TGTGCCTGGAGCGGAATCGACAGGGGCGAGCAGTACTTC. Translation gives CAWSGIDRGEQYF.